The clone carrying this T cell receptor beta chain has more than one count but fewer than ten. The antigen is unknown. Other DNA sequences in the sample encode the same CDR3. The data were obtained in a study of beta chain features in type 1 diabetes. Study-wide findings and caveats: Across all four CD4+ subsets, people with type 1 diabetes showed modestly shorter TCRB CDR3s.

What was sequenced were expressed TCRB transcripts, since all of the isolated RNA had been reverse transcribed. Generated by immunoSEQ multiplex PCR, the TCRdb table keeps only in-frame clones and is missing some. The sample has 350,000 to 450,000 clones, around an eighth seen once. This CDR3 is 14 amino acids long. With 3 bases removed from V and 1 base from J, the gap between germline ends came to 9 bases. The germline V gene encodes CDR1 KGHSH and CDR2 LQKENI. Sample: naive CD4+ T cells from blood. This chain uses TRBV18 with TRBJ1-1, with D possibly being TRBD1 (6 bases). The sequence was obtained from a young woman with type 1 diabetes. CDR3 in amino acids: CASSPTTGNTEAFF. CDR3 coding DNA: TGTGCCAGCTCACCTACGACAGGGAACACTGAAGCTTTCTTT.